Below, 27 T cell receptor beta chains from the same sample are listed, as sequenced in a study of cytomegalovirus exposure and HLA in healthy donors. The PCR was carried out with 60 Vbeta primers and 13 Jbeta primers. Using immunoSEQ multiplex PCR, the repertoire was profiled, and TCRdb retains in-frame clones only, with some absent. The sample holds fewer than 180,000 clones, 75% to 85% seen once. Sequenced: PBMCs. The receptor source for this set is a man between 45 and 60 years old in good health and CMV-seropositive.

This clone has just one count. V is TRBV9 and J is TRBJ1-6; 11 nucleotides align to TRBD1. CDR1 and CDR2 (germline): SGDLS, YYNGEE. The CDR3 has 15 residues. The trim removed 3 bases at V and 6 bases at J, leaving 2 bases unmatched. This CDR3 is CASSAGQGGNSPLHF. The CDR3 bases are TGTGCCAGCAGCGCGGGACAGGGGGGTAATTCACCCCTCCACTTT.

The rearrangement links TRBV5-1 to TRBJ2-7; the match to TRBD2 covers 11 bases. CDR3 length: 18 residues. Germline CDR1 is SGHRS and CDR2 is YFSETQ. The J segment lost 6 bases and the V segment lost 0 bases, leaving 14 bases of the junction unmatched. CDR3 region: CASSLAGSSGRAGFEQYF. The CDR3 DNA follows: TGCGCCAGCAGCTTGGCCGGGAGTAGCGGGAGGGCCGGTTTCGAGCAGTACTTC.

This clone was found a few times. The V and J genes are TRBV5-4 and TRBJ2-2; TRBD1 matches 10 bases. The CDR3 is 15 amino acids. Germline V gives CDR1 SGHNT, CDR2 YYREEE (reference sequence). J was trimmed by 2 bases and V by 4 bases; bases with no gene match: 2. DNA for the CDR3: TGTGCCAGCAGCCGGGACAGGGGAAACACCGGGGAGCTGTTTTTT. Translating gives CASSRDRGNTGELFF. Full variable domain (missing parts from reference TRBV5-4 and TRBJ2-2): ETGVTQSPTHLIKTRGQQVTLRCSSQSGHNTVSWYQQALGQGPQFIFQYYREEENGRGNFPPRFSGLQFPNYSSELNVNALELDDSALYLCASSRDRGNTGELFFGEGSRLTVL.

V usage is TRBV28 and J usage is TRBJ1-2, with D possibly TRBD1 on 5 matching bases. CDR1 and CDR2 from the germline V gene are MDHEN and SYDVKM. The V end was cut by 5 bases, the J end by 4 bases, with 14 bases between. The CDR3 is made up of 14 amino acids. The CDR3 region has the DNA TGTGCCAGCAGTCCAACCCGGACACTCTATGGCTACACCTTC. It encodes CASSPTRTLYGYTF.

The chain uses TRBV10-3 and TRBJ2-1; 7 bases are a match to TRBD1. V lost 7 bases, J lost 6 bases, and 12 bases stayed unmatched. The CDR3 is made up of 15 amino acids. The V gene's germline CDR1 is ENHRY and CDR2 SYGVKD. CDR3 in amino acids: CAIKGRGLGGNEQFF. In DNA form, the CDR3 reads TGTGCCATCAAAGGAAGGGGGCTTGGGGGCAATGAGCAGTTCTTC.

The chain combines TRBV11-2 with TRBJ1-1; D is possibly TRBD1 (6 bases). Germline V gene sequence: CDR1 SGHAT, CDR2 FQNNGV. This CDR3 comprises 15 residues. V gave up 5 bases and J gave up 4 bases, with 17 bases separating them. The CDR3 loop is CASSTYRDTPTEAFF. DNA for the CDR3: TGTGCCAGCAGCACCTACCGGGACACCCCCACTGAAGCTTTCTTT.

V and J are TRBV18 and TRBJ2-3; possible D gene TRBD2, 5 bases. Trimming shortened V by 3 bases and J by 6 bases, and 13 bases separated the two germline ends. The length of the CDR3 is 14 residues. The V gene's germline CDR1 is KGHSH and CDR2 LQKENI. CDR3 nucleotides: TGTGCCAGCTCACCCAGGACTGGAGAGGATACGCAGTATTTT. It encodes CASSPRTGEDTQYF.

The CDR3 loop is CASSSSGTPNNEQFF. The CDR3 coding sequence is TGTGCCAGCAGTTCTTCCGGGACACCTAACAATGAGCAGTTCTTC. The V and J genes are TRBV28 and TRBJ2-1, with D maybe TRBD1 (6 bases). This CDR3 region has 15 residues. The V gene lost 4 bases and the J gene lost 5 bases, with 15 bases spanning the gap. CDR1 MDHEN and CDR2 SYDVKM come from the germline V gene.

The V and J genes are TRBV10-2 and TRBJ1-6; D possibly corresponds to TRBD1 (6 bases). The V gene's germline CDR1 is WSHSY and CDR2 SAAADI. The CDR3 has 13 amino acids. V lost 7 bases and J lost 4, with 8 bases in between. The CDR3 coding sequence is TGCGCCAGCAAAACAGGGTATAATTCACCCCTCCACTTT. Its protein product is CASKTGYNSPLHF.

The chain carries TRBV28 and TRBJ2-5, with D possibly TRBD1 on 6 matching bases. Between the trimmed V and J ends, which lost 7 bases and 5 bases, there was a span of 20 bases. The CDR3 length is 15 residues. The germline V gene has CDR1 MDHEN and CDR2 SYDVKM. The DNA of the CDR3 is TGTGCCAGCAACCCCCGGGACATCAACACGGAGACCCAGTACTTC. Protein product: CASNPRDINTETQYF.

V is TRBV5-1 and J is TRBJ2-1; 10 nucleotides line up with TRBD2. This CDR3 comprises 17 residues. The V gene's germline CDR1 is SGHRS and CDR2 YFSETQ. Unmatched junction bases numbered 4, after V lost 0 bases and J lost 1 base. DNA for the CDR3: TGCGCCAGCAGCTTGGCCCTAGCGGGAGCTTCCTACAATGAGCAGTTCTTC. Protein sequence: CASSLALAGASYNEQFF.

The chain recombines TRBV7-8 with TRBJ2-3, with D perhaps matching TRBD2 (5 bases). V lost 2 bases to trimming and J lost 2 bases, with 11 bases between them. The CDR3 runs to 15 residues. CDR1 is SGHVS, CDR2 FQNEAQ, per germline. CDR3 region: CASSLIDYTTDTQYF. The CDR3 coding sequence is TGTGCCAGCAGCTTAATTGACTATACCACAGATACGCAGTATTTT.

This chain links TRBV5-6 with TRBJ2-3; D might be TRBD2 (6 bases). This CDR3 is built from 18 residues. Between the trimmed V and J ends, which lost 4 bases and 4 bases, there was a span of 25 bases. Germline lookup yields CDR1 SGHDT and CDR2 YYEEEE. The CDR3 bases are TGTGCCAGCAGCCCCGGGACTGAGTCCCGGAACGGAGCAGATACGCAGTATTTT. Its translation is CASSPGTESRNGADTQYF.

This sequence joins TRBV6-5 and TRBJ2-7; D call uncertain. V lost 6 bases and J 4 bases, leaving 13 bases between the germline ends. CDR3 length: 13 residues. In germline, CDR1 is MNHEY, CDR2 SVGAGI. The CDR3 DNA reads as TGTGCCAGCAGCCGGAACAGAGAATACGAGCAGTACTTC. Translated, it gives CASSRNREYEQYF.

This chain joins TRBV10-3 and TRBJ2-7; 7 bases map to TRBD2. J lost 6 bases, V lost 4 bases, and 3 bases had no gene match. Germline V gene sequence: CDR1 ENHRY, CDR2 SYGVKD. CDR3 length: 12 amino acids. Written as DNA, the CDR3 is TGTGCCATCAGTGCCACGGGAGGCGAGCAGTACTTC. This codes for CAISATGGEQYF.

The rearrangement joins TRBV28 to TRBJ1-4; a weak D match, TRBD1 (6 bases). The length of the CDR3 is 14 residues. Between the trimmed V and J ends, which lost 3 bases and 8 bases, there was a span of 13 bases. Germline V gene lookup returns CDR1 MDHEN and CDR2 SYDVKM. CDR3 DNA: TGTGCCAGCAGTTTTAACAGGGTCGAGGAAAAACTGTTTTTT. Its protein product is CASSFNRVEEKLFF. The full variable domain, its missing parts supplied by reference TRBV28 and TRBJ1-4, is DVKVTQSSRYLVKRTGEKVFLECVQDMDHENMFWYRQDPGLGLRLIYFSYDVKMKEKGDIPEGYSVSREKKERFSLILESASTNQTSMYLCASSFNRVEEKLFFGSGTQLSVL.

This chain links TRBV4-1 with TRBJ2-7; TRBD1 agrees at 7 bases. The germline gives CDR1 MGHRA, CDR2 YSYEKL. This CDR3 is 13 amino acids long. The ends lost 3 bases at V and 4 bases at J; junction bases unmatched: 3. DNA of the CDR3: TGCGCCAGCAGCCATCAACAGGGGTACGAGCAGTACTTC. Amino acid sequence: CASSHQQGYEQYF.

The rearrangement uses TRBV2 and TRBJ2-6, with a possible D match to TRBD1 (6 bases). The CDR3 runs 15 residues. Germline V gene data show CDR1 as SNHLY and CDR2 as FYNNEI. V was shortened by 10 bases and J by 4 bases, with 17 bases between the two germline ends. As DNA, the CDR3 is TGTGCCACCAAGGAGAACAGGGCCGGGGCCAACGTCCTGACTTTC. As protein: CATKENRAGANVLTF.

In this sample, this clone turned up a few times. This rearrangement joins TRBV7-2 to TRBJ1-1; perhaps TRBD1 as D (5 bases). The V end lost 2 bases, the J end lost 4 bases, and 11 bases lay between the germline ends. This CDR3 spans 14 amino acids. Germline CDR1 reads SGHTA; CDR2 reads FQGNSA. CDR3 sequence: CASSLRPGLTEAFF. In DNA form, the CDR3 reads TGTGCCAGCAGCTTAAGGCCAGGGCTCACTGAAGCTTTCTTT.

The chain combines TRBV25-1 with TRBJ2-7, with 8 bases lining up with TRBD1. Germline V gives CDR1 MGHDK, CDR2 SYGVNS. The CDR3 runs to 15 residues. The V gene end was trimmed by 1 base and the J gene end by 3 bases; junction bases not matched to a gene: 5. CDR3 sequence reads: CASSESFGQGYEQYF. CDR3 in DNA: TGTGCCAGCAGTGAATCTTTCGGACAGGGCTACGAGCAGTACTTC.

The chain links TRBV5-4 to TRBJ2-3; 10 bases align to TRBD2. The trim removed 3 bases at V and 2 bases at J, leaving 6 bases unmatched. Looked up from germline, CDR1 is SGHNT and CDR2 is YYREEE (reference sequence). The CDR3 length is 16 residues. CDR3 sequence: CASSSGTSANTDTQYF. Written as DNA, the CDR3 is TGTGCCAGCAGCTCCGGGACTAGCGCGAACACAGATACGCAGTATTTT.

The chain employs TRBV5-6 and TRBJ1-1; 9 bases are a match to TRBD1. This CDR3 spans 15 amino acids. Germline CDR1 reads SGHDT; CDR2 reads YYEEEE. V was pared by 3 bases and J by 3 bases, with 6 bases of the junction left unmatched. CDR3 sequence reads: CASSWGTGWDTEAFF. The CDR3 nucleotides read TGTGCCAGCAGCTGGGGGACAGGGTGGGACACTGAAGCTTTCTTT.

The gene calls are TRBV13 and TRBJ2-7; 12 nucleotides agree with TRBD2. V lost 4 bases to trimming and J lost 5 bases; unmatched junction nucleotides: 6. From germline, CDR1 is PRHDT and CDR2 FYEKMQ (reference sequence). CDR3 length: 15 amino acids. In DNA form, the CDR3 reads TGTGCCAGCAGCTACAGGACTAGCGGGACCCACGAGCAGTACTTC. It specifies CASSYRTSGTHEQYF.

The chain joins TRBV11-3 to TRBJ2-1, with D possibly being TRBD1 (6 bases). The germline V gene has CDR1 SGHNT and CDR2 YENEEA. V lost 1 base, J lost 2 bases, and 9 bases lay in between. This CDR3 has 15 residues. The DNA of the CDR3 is TGTGCCAGCAGCTTAGCCAGGGGTACCTACAATGAGCAGTTCTTC. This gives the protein CASSLARGTYNEQFF.

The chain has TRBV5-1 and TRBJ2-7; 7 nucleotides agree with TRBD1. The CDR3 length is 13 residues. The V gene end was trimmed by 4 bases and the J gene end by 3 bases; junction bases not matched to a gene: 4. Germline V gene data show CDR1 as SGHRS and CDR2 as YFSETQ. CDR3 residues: CASSGGQYYEQYF. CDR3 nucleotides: TGCGCCAGCAGCGGGGGACAGTACTACGAGCAGTACTTC. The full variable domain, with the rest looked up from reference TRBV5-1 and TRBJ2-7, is KAGVTQTPRYLIKTRGQQVTLSCSPISGHRSVSWYQQTPGQGLQFLFEYFSETQRNKGNFPGRFSGRQFSNSRSEMNVSTLELGDSALYLCASSGGQYYEQYFGPGTRLTVT.

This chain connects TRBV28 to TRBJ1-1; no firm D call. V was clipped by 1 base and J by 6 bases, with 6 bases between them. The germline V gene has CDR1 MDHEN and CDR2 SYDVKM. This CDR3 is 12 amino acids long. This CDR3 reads CASSLLRAEAFF. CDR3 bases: TGTGCCAGCAGTTTATTAAGAGCTGAAGCTTTCTTT.

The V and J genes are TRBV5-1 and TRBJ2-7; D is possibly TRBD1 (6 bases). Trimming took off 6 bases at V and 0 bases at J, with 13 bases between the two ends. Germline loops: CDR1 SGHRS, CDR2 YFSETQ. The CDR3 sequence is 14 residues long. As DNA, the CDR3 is TGCGCCAGCACCAGGGGTCCGGGCTCCTACGAGCAGTACTTC. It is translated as CASTRGPGSYEQYF. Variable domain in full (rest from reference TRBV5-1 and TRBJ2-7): KAGVTQTPRYLIKTRGQQVTLSCSPISGHRSVSWYQQTPGQGLQFLFEYFSETQRNKGNFPGRFSGRQFSNSRSEMNVSTLELGDSALYLCASTRGPGSYEQYFGPGTRLTVT.